This is a list of T cell receptor beta chains from one sample in a study of blood T cell repertoires in COVID-19. Produced via immunoSEQ multiplex PCR; TCRdb's table is partial and in-frame only. The repertoire includes around 20,000 clones, 89% of them detected once, and roughly 6% sits in the top ten. The specimen was peripheral blood. These TCRs come from a human donor in a cohort sampled during active COVID-19. Both conserved end residues are part of each CDR3. D genes are given only for firm matches. Rows may omit the clone size; those that give it use once, few, many or a size class.

v_gene,d_gene,abundance,j_gene,CDR3nt,CDR3aa
TRBV6-5,NA,NA,TRBJ1-2,TGTGCCAGCATGGGAGGCAATGGCTACACCTTC,CASMGGNGYTF
TRBV2,TRBD1,NA,TRBJ1-4,TGTGCCAGCAGTTTTCCCAGGGGGCAGAAACTGTTTTTT,CASSFPRGQKLFF
TRBV7-9,TRBD2,NA,TRBJ2-1,TGTGCCAGCAGCCCCGGACTAGCGGGAGTCAATGAGCAGTTCTTC,CASSPGLAGVNEQFF
TRBV30,NA,few,TRBJ2-7,TGTGCCTGGAGTGTAAGCGGACGGCTCTACGAGCAGTACTTC,CAWSVSGRLYEQYF
TRBV30,TRBD1,NA,TRBJ1-1,TGTGCCTGGAATGAGCCTCCGGGACAGTATAATGAAGCTTTCTTT,CAWNEPPGQYNEAFF
TRBV28,TRBD1,once,TRBJ1-2,TGTGCCAGCAGCCGGACAGGGGGCTACGGCTATGGCTACACCTTC,CASSRTGGYGYGYTF
TRBV4-1,TRBD1,few,TRBJ2-2,TGCGCCAGCAGCCAATTTGGACAGGCGAACACCGGGGAGCTGTTTTTT,CASSQFGQANTGELFF
TRBV4-1,NA,NA,TRBJ2-7,TGCGCCAGCAGCCACCTGACGGGAAACTCCTACGAGCAGTACTTC,CASSHLTGNSYEQYF
TRBV19,NA,NA,TRBJ2-6,TGTGCCAGTAGTCACACCCTTACACGATCTGGGGCCAACGTCCTGACTTTC,CASSHTLTRSGANVLTF
TRBV5-6,TRBD1,once,TRBJ1-6,TGTGCCAGCAGCTTGCTGGACAGGGATAATTCACCCCTCCACTTT,CASSLLDRDNSPLHF
TRBV9,TRBD2,NA,TRBJ2-2,TGTGCCAGCAGCGTAGGAGCGGGAGTCACCGGGGAGCTGTTTTTT,CASSVGAGVTGELFF
TRBV19,TRBD2,few,TRBJ2-5,TGTGCCAGTACTGAGGGAGGGCCGGAAGAGACCCAGTACTTC,CASTEGGPEETQYF
TRBV5-1,TRBD1,NA,TRBJ1-1,TGCGCCAGCAGCTTATGGACAGGGGTAAGGACTGAAGCTTTCTTT,CASSLWTGVRTEAFF
TRBV18,TRBD2,NA,TRBJ2-2,TGTGCCAGCTCACCAAACGTCCCGGGAGGTTTCGGCGGGGAGCTGTTTTTT,CASSPNVPGGFGGELFF
TRBV9,TRBD1,once,TRBJ2-5,TGTGCCAGCAGCGAAGGTATCGGGACAGGGAGGGACTTC,CASSEGIGTGRDF
TRBV27,NA,NA,TRBJ1-4,TGTGCCAGCAGTTTATCGGAGGAGGGGCCGACTAATGAAAAACTGTTTTTT,CASSLSEEGPTNEKLFF
TRBV6-5,TRBD2,NA,TRBJ2-3,TGTGCCAGCAGTAAAATAGCGGGAAGCACAGATACGCAGTATTTT,CASSKIAGSTDTQYF
TRBV10-1,NA,NA,TRBJ2-2,TGCGCCAGCAGCGATAGCGGCACCGGGGAGCTGTTTTTT,CASSDSGTGELFF
TRBV28,TRBD2,NA,TRBJ2-7,TGTGCCAGCAGAATCCTAGCGGGGTTCTCCTACGAGCAGTACTTC,CASRILAGFSYEQYF
TRBV7-8,TRBD1,NA,TRBJ1-1,TGTGCCAGCAGCGACCCAGGAGGACAGGGGGCGAGGATCACTGAAGCTTTCTTT,CASSDPGGQGARITEAFF
TRBV6-5,NA,NA,TRBJ1-2,TGTGCCAGCAGTTACCTGGCAGGCAGCTTGTATGGCTACACCTTC,CASSYLAGSLYGYTF
TRBV6-5,TRBD1,NA,TRBJ1-5,TGTGCCAGCAGCCCAGGACAGGGTGGTCAGCCCCAGCATTTT,CASSPGQGGQPQHF
TRBV13,NA,NA,TRBJ1-2,TGTGCCAGCAGCTTAGGGACACACTATGGCTACACCTTC,CASSLGTHYGYTF
TRBV13,NA,NA,TRBJ2-7,TGTGCCAGCAGCTTAAGCGATCCTCCACCGGGACACCCGCGGAGCGTCGACGTCTACGAGCAGTACTTC,CASSLSDPPPGHPRSVDVYEQYF
TRBV7-3,NA,NA,TRBJ2-3,TGTGCCAGCAGCTCAGGGAGGGCAGGGGGCACAGATACGCAGTATTTT,CASSSGRAGGTDTQYF
TRBV30,NA,NA,TRBJ1-1,TGTGCCTGGAGTGTCGGGGGAAACACTGAAGCTTTCTTT,CAWSVGGNTEAFF
TRBV20-1,NA,NA,TRBJ1-4,TGCAGTGCAGGAGAGAATGAAAAACTGTTTTTT,CSAGENEKLFF
TRBV28,NA,NA,TRBJ2-1,TGTGCCAGCAGTCAAATCGGAGAGGGCGCGCGGAATGAGCAGTTCTTC,CASSQIGEGARNEQFF
TRBV19,TRBD1,NA,TRBJ1-1,TGTGCCAGTGCGATGACAGGGACCACTGAAGCTTTCTTT,CASAMTGTTEAFF
TRBV12-3/TRBV12-4,NA,NA,TRBJ2-1,TGTGCCAGCAGTTTGGCCGGGGGTGGGCAGTTCTTC,CASSLAGGGQFF
TRBV5-4,TRBD1,few,TRBJ2-3,TGTGCCAGCAGCTTGGACAGGGGGCGGGTCACAGATACGCAGTATTTT,CASSLDRGRVTDTQYF
TRBV5-4,NA,NA,TRBJ1-6,TGTGCCAGCAGCTTAGGGGCTTCACCCCTCCACTTT,CASSLGASPLHF
TRBV28,TRBD1,NA,TRBJ2-2,TGTGCCAGCAGTTGGACAGGCCCCACCGGGGAGCTGTTTTTT,CASSWTGPTGELFF
TRBV7-9,TRBD1,NA,TRBJ2-5,TGTGCCAGCAGCTCCGGACAGGGCGAGACCCAGTACTTC,CASSSGQGETQYF
TRBV27,NA,NA,TRBJ2-1,TGTGCCAGCAGCCCCCTAGGCGGCTCCTACAATGAGCAGTTCTTC,CASSPLGGSYNEQFF
TRBV5-1,TRBD2,once,TRBJ2-7,TGCGCCAGCAGCCCACTAGCGGGAGACTACGAGCAGTACTTC,CASSPLAGDYEQYF
TRBV13,TRBD1,few,TRBJ1-1,TGTGCCAGCATCCGACAGGGGACAATGACTGAAGCTTTCTTT,CASIRQGTMTEAFF
TRBV2,TRBD1,few,TRBJ1-6,TGTGCCAGTACAGGGGGTTACTCACCCCTCCACTTT,CASTGGYSPLHF
TRBV10-1,TRBD2,NA,TRBJ2-7,TGCGCCAGCTCCTCCGGGACTAGCGGCCGCTACGAGCAGTACTTC,CASSSGTSGRYEQYF
TRBV19,TRBD1,NA,TRBJ1-6,TGTGCCAGTAGTATAGGTCTCGGGACAGGAAAAAATTCACCCCTCCACTTT,CASSIGLGTGKNSPLHF
TRBV2,TRBD1,NA,TRBJ2-1,TGTGCCAGCAGTGGGGGGACAGGGACCCTGTGGGAGCAGTTCTTC,CASSGGTGTLWEQFF
TRBV13,TRBD1,NA,TRBJ1-1,TGTGCCAGCAGCTTAGGCAGGGGGGCCTTGAGCACTGAAGCTTTCTTT,CASSLGRGALSTEAFF
TRBV5-4,TRBD2,NA,TRBJ2-2,TGTGCCAGCAGCTATGGACTAGCGGGAGACACCGGGGAGCTGTTTTTT,CASSYGLAGDTGELFF
TRBV5-1,NA,NA,TRBJ2-2,TGCGCCAGCAGCCCTTCGGGTACGAACACCGGGGAGCTGTTTTTT,CASSPSGTNTGELFF
TRBV3-1/TRBV3-2,TRBD1,NA,TRBJ1-3,TGTGCCAGCAGCCACAATGGACAGGCCTCTGGAAACACCATATATTTT,CASSHNGQASGNTIYF
TRBV28,TRBD2,NA,TRBJ2-7,TGTGCCAGCAGCCTAGCGGGCTACGAGCAGTACTTC,CASSLAGYEQYF
TRBV7-9,TRBD2,NA,TRBJ2-7,TGTGCCAGCAGCTCCCGACTAGCGGTCGAATACGAGCAGTACTTC,CASSSRLAVEYEQYF
TRBV9,TRBD1,NA,TRBJ1-2,TGTGCCAGCAGCCCACTCGACAGGGGAGGTGGCTACACCTTC,CASSPLDRGGGYTF
TRBV2,TRBD1,once,TRBJ1-5,TGTGCCAGCAGCCCCTCCAGAGGGGGCGGTCAGCCCCAGCATTTT,CASSPSRGGGQPQHF
TRBV15,NA,NA,TRBJ1-1,TGTGCCACCAGCAGAGATTTCGACACTGAAGCTTTCTTT,CATSRDFDTEAFF
TRBV5-1,TRBD1,NA,TRBJ1-2,TGCGCCAGCAGCTTGGGCCTGGGCCGGGACAGGGGGCGCTTCTATGGCTACACCTTC,CASSLGLGRDRGRFYGYTF
TRBV11-2,NA,NA,TRBJ2-5,TGTGCCAGCAGCCCAACACCCCAGGGAATCGAGACCCAGTACTTC,CASSPTPQGIETQYF
TRBV29-1,TRBD1,NA,TRBJ1-6,TGCAGCGTCCGTACAGGGGGCGGTTCACCCCTCCACTTT,CSVRTGGGSPLHF
TRBV27,NA,NA,TRBJ1-1,TGTGCCAGCAGTTTATCGGGGCTCCGCACTGAAGCTTTCTTT,CASSLSGLRTEAFF